What follows describes a single T cell receptor (beta chain). What it binds is unknown. These data originate in a study of cytomegalovirus exposure and HLA in healthy donors. The overall study: The roughly 120 million unique TCR beta sequences, from some 170 million T cells, were found by an earlier analysis. Study-wide results and caveats: Apart from CMV serostatus, no immune exposure information was available.

A multiplex PCR was run with 60 Vbeta primers and 13 Jbeta primers. Libraries were prepared by immunoSEQ multiplex PCR; TCRdb keeps only in-frame clonotypes and omits some of them. The repertoire includes some 99,000 clones, around 72% of them detected once, and roughly 1.8% sits in the top ten. The V end was cut by 1 base, the J end by 3 bases, with 14 bases between. The CDR3 is 16 amino acids. Germline V CDR1 and CDR2: MNHNS, SASEGT. The rearrangement links TRBV6-1 to TRBJ2-3, with D tentatively TRBD2 (6 bases). This receptor was identified in a male donor in good health and CMV-seronegative. The sample taken for sequencing was PBMCs. The CDR3 coding sequence is TGTGCCAGCAGTGAAGTGTCGCGGGGCGAAACAGATACGCAGTATTTT. This codes for CASSEVSRGETDTQYF.